This T cell receptor (beta chain) originates from a study of T cells in Graves' hyperthyroidism and ophthalmopathy. J was trimmed by 9 bases and V by 4 bases; bases with no gene match: 6. Per the germline V gene, CDR1 is KGHSH and CDR2 is LQKENI. The CDR3 sequence is 14 residues long. TCR beta CDR3 regions were amplified from RNA transcripts. HTBI primers were used for first-round RT-PCR of the TCR CDR3. TCRdb passed the multiplex PCR reads through MiXCR, listing each CDR3 protein once. The data contain some 490,000 distinct CDR3 sequences, roughly a sixth of them singletons. The sample holds many counts of this clonotype.

The J gene is TRBJ1-5, the V gene TRBV18, with 10 bases fitting TRBD1. Sequenced: blood. The sequence came from a woman younger than 45 with Graves' ophthalmopathy. The CDR3, as DNA: TGTGCCAGCTCACGCGGACAGGGGGTAGGGCCCCAGCATTTT. Its translation is CASSRGQGVGPQHF.